This T cell receptor (beta chain) was observed in a study of spatial heterogeneity in lung cancer. General study results and limits: The appearance of ubiquitous expanded tumor TCRs in blood was greater at resection than follow-up.

Specified time point: sample taken at primary tumor resection. This clonotype appeared many times. Its specificity is not known. TCRdb recomputed calls from the 5' RACE reads with MiXCR, one row per CDR3 protein. The sample lists 20,000 to 30,000 distinct CDR3 sequences; about 4.4% were seen once. The CDR3 covers 15 residues. Germline assignment: CDR1 KGHDR and CDR2 SFDVKD. Trimming stripped 5 bases from V and 3 bases from J, with 16 bases between. The TCR sequence derives from a male donor with early-stage non-small cell lung cancer. Sequences were derived from PBMCs, sampled at surgery. V usage is TRBV24-1 and J usage is TRBJ2-7, with unresolved D. CDR3 protein: CATSADIGKHYEQYF. CDR3 DNA sequence: TGTGCCACCAGTGCCGACATAGGGAAGCACTACGAGCAGTACTTC.